The source of this T cell receptor beta chain is a study of resident and recirculating memory T cells in vitiligo. Study-wide background: Epidermis came from shave biopsies of lesional and nonlesional sites, plus PBMCs. Findings and limits, study-wide: Clonality differed among vitiligo lesions, with no unique dominant clone. Non-conserved TCRs across sites and patients suggested distinct clones per lesion.

This CDR3 has 16 residues. V gave up 7 bases and J gave up 5 bases, with 21 bases separating them. The germline V gene encodes CDR1 MNHEY and CDR2 SMNVEV (reference sequence). Profiled with immunoSEQ multiplex PCR; TCRdb holds only in-frame clones, not every one. The sample has more than 70,000 clones, 92% seen once. Confetti depigmentation, marking active vitiligo, was absent in these patients. Details on this clone: No antigen is known for it.

The chain links TRBV27 to TRBJ2-1, with a weak D call TRBD2 (5 bases). The sequenced sample consisted of blood. This receptor was identified in a male donor with vitiligo. Here the CDR3 reads CASNPLTQRPNNEQFF. The CDR3 DNA reads TGTGCCAGCAACCCCTTAACCCAGCGGCCCAACAATGAGCAGTTCTTC.